This passage covers 24 T cell receptor beta chains from one sample sequenced in a study of CD8 T cells in ankylosing spondylitis. Study conclusions and caveats: Ankylosing spondylitis blood appeared to carry a characteristic TCR beta motif of roughly 8 highly homologous variants.

A single record per CDR3 protein comes from TCRdb applying MiXCR to the 5' RACE reads. This repertoire shows some 840,000 distinct CDR3 sequences, about an eighth found once; its top ten account for 0.51%. Antigens for these TCRs are unknown. The source material was blood, either unsorted or a sorted T cell fraction (not recorded which). Receptor source: a male donor with ankylosing spondylitis.

This chain connects TRBV10-3 to TRBJ2-1; D may be TRBD2 (5 bases). The CDR3 spans 19 residues. V was shortened by 0 bases and J by 0 bases, with 18 bases between the two germline ends. From germline, CDR1 is ENHRY and CDR2 SYGVKD. In DNA form, the CDR3 reads TGTGCCATCAGTGAGTCTTCCTCTATTCGAGGGAACTCCTACAATGAGCAGTTCTTC. Translated: CAISESSSIRGNSYNEQFF.

The V call is TRBV28, the J call TRBJ2-7; a possible D gene is TRBD2 (6 bases). The CDR3 has 12 residues. CDR1 is MDHEN and CDR2 is SYDVKM in the germline V gene. V gave up 5 bases and J gave up 12 bases, with 17 bases separating them. The CDR3 nucleotides read TGTGCCAGCAGTCCTCCGGGACTTCCATCGTACTTC. Its protein product is CASSPPGLPSYF.

The CDR3, as DNA: TGCGCCAGCAGTAACGGGGGGTGGGACAATGAGCAGTTCTTC. It encodes CASSNGGWDNEQFF. V and J are TRBV5-1 and TRBJ2-1; 7 bases map to TRBD2. The length of the CDR3 is 14 residues. The V gene's germline CDR1 is SGHRS and CDR2 YFSETQ. With V trimmed by 5 bases and J by 5 bases, 7 bases remained unmatched.

Turning to this clonotype: With a much larger clone just one base away, this may be a read error. Here the CDR3 omits its conserved ending phenylalanine or tryptophan, so a read error is the likely source. The rearrangement joins TRBV27 to TRBJ2-7, with TRBD2 identical over 7 bases. Germline V gives CDR1 MNHEY, CDR2 SMNVEV (reference sequence). The CDR3 spans 11 residues. Trimming at V came to 6 bases and at J to 6 bases, leaving 2 bases not matched to a gene. The CDR3 bases are TGTGCCAGCAGGACTAGCTCCGAGCAGTACCTC. Amino acids: CASRTSSEQYL.

This clonotype was detected a few times. The chain has TRBV5-1 and TRBJ1-5; the D gene is possibly TRBD1 (5 bases). In germline, CDR1 is SGHRS, CDR2 YFSETQ. The germline V and J ends were trimmed by 4 bases and 2 bases, with 13 bases remaining between them. CDR3 size: 15 residues. CDR3 nucleotide sequence: TGCGCCAGCAGCCGGACATCTGGCGGCAATCAGCCCCAGCATTTT. Protein: CASSRTSGGNQPQHF. The whole variable domain, filled in from reference TRBV5-1 and TRBJ1-5, reads KAGVTQTPRYLIKTRGQQVTLSCSPISGHRSVSWYQQTPGQGLQFLFEYFSETQRNKGNFPGRFSGRQFSNSRSEMNVSTLELGDSALYLCASSRTSGGNQPQHFGDGTRLSIL.

In its sample, this clonotype was seen a few times. V gene TRBV10-3 combines with J gene TRBJ2-7; 7 nucleotides align to TRBD1. This CDR3 is built from 15 residues. CDR1 is ENHRY, CDR2 SYGVKD, per germline. V lost 0 bases to trimming and J lost 2 bases; unmatched junction nucleotides: 4. CDR3 bases: TGTGCCATCAGTGAGTCGGGGACAGCAACCTACGAGCAGTACTTC. Its protein is CAISESGTATYEQYF.

At least ten counts were recorded for this clonotype. The chain is built from TRBV5-1 and TRBJ2-1; TRBD2 matches 8 bases. Germline CDR1 and CDR2: SGHRS and YFSETQ. The CDR3 runs to 13 residues. V was pared by 0 bases and J by 16 bases, with 9 bases of the junction left unmatched. CDR3 residues: CASSLEGLGVRFF. CDR3 nucleotide sequence: TGCGCCAGCAGCTTGGAGGGACTAGGTGTAAGATTCTTC. Based on the CDR3 plus reference TRBV5-1 and TRBJ2-1, the full variable domain is KAGVTQTPRYLIKTRGQQVTLSCSPISGHRSVSWYQQTPGQGLQFLFEYFSETQRNKGNFPGRFSGRQFSNSRSEMNVSTLELGDSALYLCASSLEGLGVRFFGPGTRLTVL.

This clonotype was observed a few times. The gene calls are TRBV11-3 and TRBJ2-1; TRBD2 is a possible D gene (5 bases). The CDR3 totals 13 residues. CDR1 and CDR2 from the germline V gene are SGHNT and YENEEA. With 1 base removed from V and 7 bases from J, the gap between germline ends came to 8 bases. In DNA form, the CDR3 reads TGTGCCAGCAGCTTAGCTTGGACTAATGAGCAGTTCTTC. Encoded protein: CASSLAWTNEQFF.

This clonotype was detected only a few times. The chain carries TRBV7-9 and TRBJ2-7, with D hard to call. This CDR3 contains 14 residues. The ends were cut back, 4 bases at V and 9 bases at J, with 19 bases in the middle. Germline CDR1 is SEHNR and CDR2 is FQNEAQ (reference sequence). Written as DNA, the CDR3 is TGTGCCAGCAGCTACCGGGTCACTCCTTCGGTGCAGTACTTC. This sequence encodes CASSYRVTPSVQYF.

This clonotype was seen a few times. This rearrangement joins TRBV6-5 to TRBJ2-6; no reliable D call. CDR3 length: 17 residues. V dropped 1 base and J dropped 0 bases, with 10 bases sitting between them. Germline values: CDR1 MNHEY, CDR2 SVGAGI. The CDR3 sequence: CASSYWVPRSGANVLTF. CDR3 DNA sequence: TGTGCCAGCAGTTACTGGGTCCCCCGCTCTGGGGCCAACGTCCTGACTTTC.

This chain joins TRBV4-3 and TRBJ2-3, with 7 bases that match TRBD2. The length of the CDR3 is 16 residues. The V segment lost 2 bases and the J segment 4 bases; nucleotides outside the gene matches: 9. The V gene's germline CDR1 is LGHNA and CDR2 YSLEER. In nucleotides, the CDR3 is TGCGCCAGCAGCCAAAACTCAGGGAGGGTCCCAGATACGCAGTATTTT. Protein: CASSQNSGRVPDTQYF.

This clonotype showed up just a few times. The chain employs TRBV5-1 and TRBJ2-7; D remains ambiguous. In germline, CDR1 is SGHRS, CDR2 YFSETQ. Trimming removed 4 bases from V and 4 bases from J, with 6 bases in between. The CDR3 totals 11 residues. The CDR3, as DNA: TGCGCCAGCAGCATGGGGTACGAGCAGTACTTC. Its protein is CASSMGYEQYF.

The chain uses TRBV5-1 and TRBJ2-3; tentatively, D is TRBD2 (6 bases). CDR1 and CDR2 from the germline V gene are SGHRS and YFSETQ. The CDR3 has 16 amino acids. Trimming removed 1 base from V and 3 bases from J, with 15 bases in between. CDR3 sequence (DNA): TGCGCCAGCAGCTTGTGGGGGGACCTCGGGACAGATACGCAGTATTTT. This gives the protein CASSLWGDLGTDTQYF.

The chain joins TRBV6-5 to TRBJ1-2; no definite D call. Looked up from germline, CDR1 is MNHEY and CDR2 is SVGAGI. The CDR3 is 10 amino acids. The V and J ends lost 10 bases and 3 bases respectively, with 6 bases between them. CDR3 sequence reads: CATKDYGYTF. The CDR3, as DNA: TGTGCCACTAAGGACTATGGCTACACCTTC.

This clonotype was observed at least ten times. The V call is TRBV29-1, the J call TRBJ1-4; the D is unclear. The CDR3 totals 13 residues. In germline, CDR1 is SQVTM, CDR2 ANQGSEA. V gave up 4 bases and J gave up 0 bases, with 6 bases separating them. CDR3 DNA: TGCAGCGTTGCAGATGCAACTAATGAAAAACTGTTTTTT. It yields the protein CSVADATNEKLFF.

The table lists this clonotype with a few counts. The chain employs TRBV7-2 and TRBJ2-3; D possibly corresponds to TRBD2 (6 bases). V was clipped by 4 bases and J by 0 bases, with 11 bases between them. The germline CDR1 and CDR2 sequences are SGHTA and FQGNSA. The CDR3 has 15 amino acids. The CDR3 spells CASSSSAASTDTQYF. CDR3 DNA: TGTGCCAGCAGCTCTAGCGCCGCTAGCACAGATACGCAGTATTTT. The whole variable domain, remainder taken from reference TRBV7-2 and TRBJ2-3, is GAGVSQSPSNKVTEKGKDVELRCDPISGHTALYWYRQSLGQGLEFLIYFQGNSAPDKSGLPSDRFSAERTGGSVSTLTIQRTQQEDSAVYLCASSSSAASTDTQYFGPGTRLTVL.

The CDR3 here is CASSEFIQGSQPQHF. CDR3 in DNA: TGTGCCAGCAGTGAATTTATACAGGGGAGTCAGCCCCAGCATTTT. This chain connects TRBV6-1 to TRBJ1-5; 7 nucleotides line up with TRBD1. Trimming cost V 2 bases and J 6 bases; bases outside gene matches: 7. CDR1 is MNHNS and CDR2 is SASEGT in the germline V gene. This CDR3 has 15 amino acids.

This clonotype showed up just a few times. The chain has TRBV20-1 and TRBJ2-1; unclear D gene. The CDR3 runs to 14 residues. The germline V and J ends were trimmed by 3 bases and 1 base, with 10 bases remaining between them. The germline gives CDR1 DFQATT, CDR2 SNEGSKA (reference sequence). This CDR3 reads CSASLKGSYNEQFF. In DNA form, the CDR3 reads TGCAGTGCTAGTTTAAAGGGATCCTACAATGAGCAGTTCTTC.

This chain connects TRBV4-2 to TRBJ2-2; the D gene is possibly TRBD2 (5 bases). The CDR3 loop spans 14 amino acids. CDR1 and CDR2 from the germline V gene are LGHNA and YNFKEQ. Trimming removed 3 bases at V and 8 bases at J, with 13 bases between. CDR3 sequence (DNA): TGTGCCAGCAGCCACGCGCACCGGACTGGGGAGCTGTTTTTT. Translating gives CASSHAHRTGELFF.

This clonotype was seen many times. The V and J genes are TRBV12-3 or TRBV12-4 and TRBJ1-1; D is unclear. V gave up 1 base and J gave up 6 bases, with 12 bases separating them. CDR3 length equals 14 residues. The CDR3 spells CASSLGDRVPEAFF. As DNA, the CDR3 is TGTGCCAGCAGTTTAGGAGATAGGGTTCCTGAAGCTTTCTTT.

In this sample, this clonotype turned up a few times. The chain employs TRBV5-1 and TRBJ2-7; no firm D call. This CDR3 comprises 15 residues. The ends were cut back, 0 bases at V and 3 bases at J, with 13 bases in the middle. Germline loops: CDR1 SGHRS, CDR2 YFSETQ. Here the CDR3 reads CASSLDPEHYYEQYF. The CDR3, as DNA: TGCGCCAGCAGCTTGGATCCAGAACACTACTACGAGCAGTACTTC.

This clonotype was detected ten times or more. CDR3 protein: CASSLASLVAGPLHF. CDR3 DNA sequence: TGTGCCAGCAGCTTAGCATCGCTCGTTGCGGGACCCCTCCACTTT. The chain employs TRBV7-2 and TRBJ1-6; D gene uncertain. CDR1 and CDR2 from the germline V gene are SGHTA and FQGNSA. This CDR3 spans 15 amino acids. The V and J ends lost 0 bases and 12 bases respectively, with 15 bases between them.

This clonotype was recorded only once. The chain carries TRBV11-1 and TRBJ2-6; D might be TRBD2 (7 bases). The CDR3 totals 18 residues. Trimming left V 1 base short and J 0 bases short, with 13 bases between. CDR1 SGHAT and CDR2 FQDESV come from the germline V gene (reference sequence). This chain's CDR3 is CASSLGGGANSGANVLTF. The CDR3 DNA sequence: TGTGCCAGCAGCTTAGGGGGGGGGGCCAACTCTGGGGCCAACGTCCTGACTTTC.

The V and J genes are TRBV24-1 and TRBJ1-1, with 12 bases lining up with TRBD1. Germline CDR1 KGHDR, CDR2 SFDVKD. This CDR3 region has 13 residues. With 9 bases clipped from V and 8 bases from J, the junction kept 6 bases outside the gene matches. The DNA for the CDR3 is TGTGCCACCGTGGGACAGGGGGCTGCGGAAGCTTTCTTT. Encoded protein: CATVGQGAAEAFF.